This note documents a single TCR beta chain sequence. Its antigen is unknown. It has no much larger one-base neighbor in the sample; base qualities were not kept. For peripheral blood mononuclear cells, total RNA was isolated with TRIzol reagent and then purified using the RNeasy kit. Every RNA sample had an RNA integrity number above 6.5 and an OD 260/280 ratio above 1.9. CDR1 SGHAT and CDR2 FQNNGV are derived from the germline V gene. V is shortened by 3 bases, J by 8 bases, and the region joining them spans 13 bases. Inclusive of the bounding cysteine and phenylalanine, the CDR3 is 14 residues long. Left in the record is the CDR3 DNA by itself, 42 bases read in frame from the first base. Using a modified ARM-PCR protocol with multiple V-beta primers and a C-beta primer, the team built TCRB libraries from RNA through three nested multiplex PCR rounds. TCRB-specific cDNA was synthesized from roughly 0.47 ug total RNA with ProtoScript II Reverse Transcriptase and a C-beta primer. No unique molecular identifiers were described for the TCRB libraries. In the third PCR, barcodes and adapters were added over approximately 24 cycles with Deep VentR (exo-) polymerase, and the 250-500 bp bands were then gel purified. TCRB libraries were sequenced with 250 bp paired-end reads on an Illumina HiSeq 2500. In the original analysis: The reads were cleaned with Trimmomatic, merged with FLASH and assigned V, D and J segments with MiGEC before being analyzed in VDJtools. The Shannon-Wiener diversity index, calculated using VDJtools, was used to quantify repertoire diversity. TCRdb reanalyzed the raw reads on its own, using fastp at Q25 for trimming and MiXCR for clone calling, and kept in-frame beta chains. Each CDR3 protein gets just one entry, which takes the most common genes and DNA from the rows behind it. The V and J calls, along with clone size, are taken from TCRdb and not from the paper's own processing. Here the sample has 15,000 to 25,000 distinct CDR3 sequences; 65% to 80% occur a single time. Approximately 20% of the sample is held by the ten biggest clonotypes.

The data were taken from a study of tumor-infiltrating lymphocytes in glioblastoma multiforme (dated by TCRdb to the late 2010s). Turning to the overall study: The study tested whether intratumoral genomic heterogeneity fosters TIL diversity by jointly investigating somatic mutations, TIL diversity and immune response activity.

Broad study findings and their caveats: T cells were not sorted into functional subsets, and such sorting was noted by the authors as a future improvement. Only one glioblastoma patient was included in the TCR and somatic mutation analysis, limiting generalizability. Because T cells carry unequal numbers of TCR transcripts, RNA-based TCR sequencing may distort clone frequencies.

The chain links TRBV11-2 with TRBJ1-4; TRBD1 could be the D gene, as 5 bases match. The sample consisted of peripheral blood. The clonotype comes from a male donor with glioblastoma. The CDR3 has the sequence CASSFNGTEEKLFF. The DNA sequence reads TGTGCCAGCAGCTTTAACGGGACGGAAGAAAAACTGTTTTTT.